This TCR beta chain was found in a study of blood T cell repertoires in COVID-19. Trimming cost V 3 bases and J 1 base, with 9 bases left between them. The length of the CDR3 is 14 residues. Germline-derived CDR1 and CDR2 are LGHDT and YNNKEL (reference sequence). A few counts support this clone. Under the authors' procedure: It was from reference gene primer amplification that nucleated cell counts were estimated. The data were produced by immunoSEQ multiplex PCR, yet TCRdb's version contains in-frame clones alone and is incomplete. The V and J calls and clone size come from that table; D and trimming were worked out from the DNA. The data show some 510,000 clones, with roughly 90% seen just once and over 1.5% held by the top ten.

This receptor was taken from a woman in her 40s who had recovered from COVID-19. J is TRBJ1-1 and V is TRBV3-1 (or the pseudogene TRBV3-2); D unclear. Sample: PBMCs or T cells enriched from blood (not recorded which). CDR3 bases: TGTGCCAGCAGCCAGCAACAGAGGAACACTGAAGCTTTCTTT. Its translation is CASSQQQRNTEAFF.